The sequence of this T cell receptor (beta chain) was determined in a study of blood T cell repertoires in COVID-19. Across the whole study: The study drew acute and convalescent COVID-19 samples from the United States, Italy and Spain. T cells, B-cell-depleted T cells, or PBMCs provided the cDNA or gDNA that served as material.

There are 12 residues in the CDR3. Per germline, CDR1 SGHVS and CDR2 FNYEAQ. V lost 5 bases, J lost 6 bases, and 7 bases lay in between. In the study's own analysis: Cell counts per sample came from amplifying reference gene primers. Some clones are missing from TCRdb's copy, which holds only in-frame ones; the method was immunoSEQ multiplex PCR. The DNA was the basis for D and trimming; V, J and clone size are from that table. This sample has 60,000 to 85,000 clones, with 80% found just once. Sequenced input: peripheral blood. The chain uses TRBV7-6 and TRBJ2-2; possible D gene TRBD1, 6 bases. The receptor was derived from a man aged 70-80 years who had recovered from COVID-19. CDR3 nucleotides: TGTGCCAGCAGCCGACAGGCCGGGGAGCTGTTTTTT. It specifies CASSRQAGELFF.